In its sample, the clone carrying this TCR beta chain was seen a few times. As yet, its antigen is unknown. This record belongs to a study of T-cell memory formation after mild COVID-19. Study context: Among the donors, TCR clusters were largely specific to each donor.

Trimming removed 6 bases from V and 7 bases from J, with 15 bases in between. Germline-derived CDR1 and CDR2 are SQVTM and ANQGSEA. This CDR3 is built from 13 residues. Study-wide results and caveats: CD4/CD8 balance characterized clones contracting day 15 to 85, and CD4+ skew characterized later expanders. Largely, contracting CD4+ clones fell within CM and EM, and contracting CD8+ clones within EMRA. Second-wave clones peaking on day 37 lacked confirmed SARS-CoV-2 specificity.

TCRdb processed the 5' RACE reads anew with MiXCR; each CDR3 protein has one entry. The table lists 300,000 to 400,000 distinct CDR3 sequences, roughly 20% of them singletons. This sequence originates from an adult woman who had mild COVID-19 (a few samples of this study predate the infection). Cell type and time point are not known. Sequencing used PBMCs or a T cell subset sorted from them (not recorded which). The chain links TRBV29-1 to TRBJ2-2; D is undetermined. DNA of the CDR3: TGCAGCGTCGTAATCCGCCCCATCGGGGAGCTGTTTTTT. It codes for CSVVIRPIGELFF.